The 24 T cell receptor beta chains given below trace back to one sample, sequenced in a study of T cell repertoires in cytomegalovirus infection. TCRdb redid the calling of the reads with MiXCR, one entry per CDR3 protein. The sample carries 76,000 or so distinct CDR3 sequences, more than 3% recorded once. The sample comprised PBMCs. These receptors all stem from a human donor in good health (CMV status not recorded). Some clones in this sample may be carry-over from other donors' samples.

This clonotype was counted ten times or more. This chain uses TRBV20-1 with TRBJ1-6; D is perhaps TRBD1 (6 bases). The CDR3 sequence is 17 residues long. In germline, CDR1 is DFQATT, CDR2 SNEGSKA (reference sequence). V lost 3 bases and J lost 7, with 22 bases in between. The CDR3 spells CSARRGHGPGGNSPLHF. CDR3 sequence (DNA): TGCAGTGCTAGGAGGGGACACGGGCCGGGAGGCAATTCACCCCTCCACTTT.

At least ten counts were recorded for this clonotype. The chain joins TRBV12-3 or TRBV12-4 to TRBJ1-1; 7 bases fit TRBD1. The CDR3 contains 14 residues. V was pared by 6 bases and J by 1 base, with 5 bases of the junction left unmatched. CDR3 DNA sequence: TGTGCCAGCAGCCATACAGGGGAGAACACTGAAGCTTTCTTT. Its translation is CASSHTGENTEAFF.

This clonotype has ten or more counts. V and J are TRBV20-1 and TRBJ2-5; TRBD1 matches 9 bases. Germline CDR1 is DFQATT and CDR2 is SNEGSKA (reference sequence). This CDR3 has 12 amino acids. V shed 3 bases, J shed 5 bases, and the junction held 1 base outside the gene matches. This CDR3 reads CSASGQGETQYF. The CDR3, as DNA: TGCAGTGCTAGCGGACAGGGGGAGACCCAGTACTTC.

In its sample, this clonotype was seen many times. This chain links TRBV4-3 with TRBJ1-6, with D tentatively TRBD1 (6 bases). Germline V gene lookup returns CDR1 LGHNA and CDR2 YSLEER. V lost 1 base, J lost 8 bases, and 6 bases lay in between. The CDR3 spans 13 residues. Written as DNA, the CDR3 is TGCGCCAGCAGCCAAGGGACAGATTCACCCCTCCACTTT. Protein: CASSQGTDSPLHF.

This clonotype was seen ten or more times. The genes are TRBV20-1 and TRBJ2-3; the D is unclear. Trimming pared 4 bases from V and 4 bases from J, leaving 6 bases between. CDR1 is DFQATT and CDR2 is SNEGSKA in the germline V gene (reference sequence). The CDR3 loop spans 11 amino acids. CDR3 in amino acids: CSATGPDTQYF. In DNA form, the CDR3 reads TGCAGTGCTACGGGCCCAGATACGCAGTATTTT.

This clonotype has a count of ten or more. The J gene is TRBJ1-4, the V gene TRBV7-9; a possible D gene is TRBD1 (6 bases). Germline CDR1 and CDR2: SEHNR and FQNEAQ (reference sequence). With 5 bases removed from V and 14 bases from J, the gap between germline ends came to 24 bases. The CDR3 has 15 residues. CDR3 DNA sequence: TGTGCCAGCAGCCCGGGGGCGTGGGGCTCTGGTGTCCTGTTTTTT. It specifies CASSPGAWGSGVLFF.

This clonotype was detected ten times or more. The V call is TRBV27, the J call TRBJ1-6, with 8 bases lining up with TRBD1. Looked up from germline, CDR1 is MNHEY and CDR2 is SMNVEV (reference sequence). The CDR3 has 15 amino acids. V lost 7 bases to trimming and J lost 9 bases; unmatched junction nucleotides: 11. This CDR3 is CASKGQGLRGSPLHF. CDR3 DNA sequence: TGTGCCAGCAAAGGACAGGGCCTACGGGGTTCACCCCTCCACTTT.

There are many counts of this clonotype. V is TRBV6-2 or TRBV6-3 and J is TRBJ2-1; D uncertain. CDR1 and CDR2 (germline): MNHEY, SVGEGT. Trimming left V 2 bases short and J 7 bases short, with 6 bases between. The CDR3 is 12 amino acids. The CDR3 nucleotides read TGTGCCAGCAGTTACGCCCTTAATGAGCAGTTCTTC. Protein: CASSYALNEQFF.

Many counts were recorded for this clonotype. The chain's CDR3 is CASSPRNQETQYF. CDR3 DNA sequence: TGTGCCAGCTCACCTCGGAACCAAGAGACCCAGTACTTC. The V and J genes are TRBV18 and TRBJ2-5; D is unclear. V gave up 3 bases and J gave up 0 bases, with 5 bases separating them. Germline V gene sequence: CDR1 KGHSH, CDR2 LQKENI. This CDR3 region has 13 residues.

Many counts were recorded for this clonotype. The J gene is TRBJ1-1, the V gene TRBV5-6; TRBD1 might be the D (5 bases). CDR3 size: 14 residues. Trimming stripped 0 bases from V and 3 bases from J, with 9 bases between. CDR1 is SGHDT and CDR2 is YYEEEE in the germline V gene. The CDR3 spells CASSLEGEYTEAFF. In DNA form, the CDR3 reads TGTGCCAGCAGCTTGGAAGGGGAGTACACTGAAGCTTTCTTT.

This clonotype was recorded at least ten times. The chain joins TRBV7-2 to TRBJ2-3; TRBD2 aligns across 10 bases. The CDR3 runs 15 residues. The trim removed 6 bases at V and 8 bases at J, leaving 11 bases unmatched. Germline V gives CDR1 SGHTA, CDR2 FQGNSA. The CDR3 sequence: CASRPESGGAGTQYF. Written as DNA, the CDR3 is TGTGCCAGCAGGCCGGAGAGCGGGGGGGCCGGTACGCAGTATTTT. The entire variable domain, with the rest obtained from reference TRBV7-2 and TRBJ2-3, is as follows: GAGVSQSPSNKVTEKGKDVELRCDPISGHTALYWYRQSLGQGLEFLIYFQGNSAPDKSGLPSDRFSAERTGGSVSTLTIQRTQQEDSAVYLCASRPESGGAGTQYFGPGTRLTVL.

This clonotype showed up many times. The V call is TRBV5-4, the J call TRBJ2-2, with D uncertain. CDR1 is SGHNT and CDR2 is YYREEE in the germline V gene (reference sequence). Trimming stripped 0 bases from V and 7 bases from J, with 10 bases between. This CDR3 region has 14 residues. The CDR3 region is CASSLDYPGGELFF. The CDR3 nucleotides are TGTGCCAGCAGCTTGGACTATCCCGGCGGGGAGCTGTTTTTT.

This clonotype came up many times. This CDR3 is CSVARQGTGEQYF. CDR3 coding DNA: TGCAGCGTTGCCCGACAGGGGACGGGGGAGCAGTACTTC. The rearrangement links TRBV29-1 to TRBJ2-7; 8 nucleotides align to TRBD1. With 4 bases clipped from V and 7 bases from J, the junction kept 9 bases outside the gene matches. Germline CDR1 SQVTM, CDR2 ANQGSEA. CDR3 length: 13 residues.

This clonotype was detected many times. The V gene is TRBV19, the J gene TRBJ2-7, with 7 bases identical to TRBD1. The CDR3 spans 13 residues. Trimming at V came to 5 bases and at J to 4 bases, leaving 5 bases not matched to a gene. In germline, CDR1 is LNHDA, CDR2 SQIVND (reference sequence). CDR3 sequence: CASSPGQEYEQYF. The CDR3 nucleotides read TGTGCCAGTAGTCCCGGACAGGAATACGAGCAGTACTTC.

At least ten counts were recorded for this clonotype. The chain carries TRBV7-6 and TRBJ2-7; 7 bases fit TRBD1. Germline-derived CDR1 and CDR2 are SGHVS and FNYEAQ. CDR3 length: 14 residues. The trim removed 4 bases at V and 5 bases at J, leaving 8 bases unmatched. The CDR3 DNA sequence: TGTGCCAGCAGCTCCCGACAGGGCCGGGACGAGCAGTACTTC. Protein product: CASSSRQGRDEQYF. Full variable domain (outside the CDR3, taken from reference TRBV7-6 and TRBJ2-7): GAGVSQSPRYKVTKRGQDVALRCDPISGHVSLYWYRQALGQGPEFLTYFNYEAQQDKSGLPNDRFSAERPEGSISTLTIQRTEQRDSAMYRCASSSRQGRDEQYFGPGTRLTVT.

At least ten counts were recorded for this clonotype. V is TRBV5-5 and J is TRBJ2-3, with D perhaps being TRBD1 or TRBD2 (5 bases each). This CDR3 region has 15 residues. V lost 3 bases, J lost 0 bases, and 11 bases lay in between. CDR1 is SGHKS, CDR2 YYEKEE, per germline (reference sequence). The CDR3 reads CASSSRDLSTDTQYF. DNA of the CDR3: TGTGCCAGCAGCTCCCGGGACCTGAGCACAGATACGCAGTATTTT.

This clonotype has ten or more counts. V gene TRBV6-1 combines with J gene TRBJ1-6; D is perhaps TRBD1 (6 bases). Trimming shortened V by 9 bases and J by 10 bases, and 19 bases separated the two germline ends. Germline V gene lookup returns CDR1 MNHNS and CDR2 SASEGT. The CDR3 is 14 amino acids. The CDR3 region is CASDPGQGQSPLHF. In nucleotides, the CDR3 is TGTGCCAGTGATCCGGGGCAGGGGCAATCACCCCTCCACTTT.

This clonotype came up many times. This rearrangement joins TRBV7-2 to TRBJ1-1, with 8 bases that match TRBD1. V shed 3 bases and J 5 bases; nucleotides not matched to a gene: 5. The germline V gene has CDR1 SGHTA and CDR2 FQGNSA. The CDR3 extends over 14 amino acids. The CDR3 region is CASSFGQGGTEAFF. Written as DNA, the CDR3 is TGTGCCAGCAGCTTCGGACAGGGAGGAACTGAAGCTTTCTTT.

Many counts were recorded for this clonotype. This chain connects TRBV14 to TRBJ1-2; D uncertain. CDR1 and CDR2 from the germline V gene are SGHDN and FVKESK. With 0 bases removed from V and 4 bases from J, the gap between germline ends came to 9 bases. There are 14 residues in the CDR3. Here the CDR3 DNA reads TGTGCCAGCAGCCAAGACCGCCGCGGCTATGGCTACACCTTC. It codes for CASSQDRRGYGYTF.

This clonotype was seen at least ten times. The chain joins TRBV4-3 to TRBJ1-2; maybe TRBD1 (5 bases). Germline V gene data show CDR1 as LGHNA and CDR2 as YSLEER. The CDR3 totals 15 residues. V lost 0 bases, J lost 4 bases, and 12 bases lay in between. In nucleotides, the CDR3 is TGCGCCAGCAGCCAAGAGGGGACCGTCATCTATGGCTACACCTTC. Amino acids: CASSQEGTVIYGYTF.

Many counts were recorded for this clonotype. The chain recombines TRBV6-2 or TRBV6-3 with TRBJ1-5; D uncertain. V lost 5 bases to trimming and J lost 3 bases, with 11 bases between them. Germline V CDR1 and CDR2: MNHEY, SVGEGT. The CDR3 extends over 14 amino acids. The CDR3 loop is CASSNRRVNQPQHF. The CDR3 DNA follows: TGTGCCAGCAGTAACCGGAGGGTCAATCAGCCCCAGCATTTT.

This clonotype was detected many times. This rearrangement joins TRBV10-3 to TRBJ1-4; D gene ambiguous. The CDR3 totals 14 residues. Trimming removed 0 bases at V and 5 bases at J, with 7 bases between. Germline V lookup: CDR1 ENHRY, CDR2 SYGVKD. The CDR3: CAISESVGNEKLFF. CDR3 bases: TGTGCCATCAGTGAGTCGGTGGGAAATGAAAAACTGTTTTTT.

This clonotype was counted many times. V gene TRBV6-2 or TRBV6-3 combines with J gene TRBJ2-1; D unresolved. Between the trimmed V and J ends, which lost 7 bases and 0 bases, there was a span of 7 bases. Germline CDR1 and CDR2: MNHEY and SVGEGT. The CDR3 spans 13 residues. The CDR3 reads CASTQSSYNEQFF. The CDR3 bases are TGTGCCAGCACGCAGAGCTCCTACAATGAGCAGTTCTTC.

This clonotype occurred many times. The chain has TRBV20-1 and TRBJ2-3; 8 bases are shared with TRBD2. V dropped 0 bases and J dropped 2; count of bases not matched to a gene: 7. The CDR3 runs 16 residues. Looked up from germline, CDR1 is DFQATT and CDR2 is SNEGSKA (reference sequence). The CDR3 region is CSARDFFGGVTDTQYF. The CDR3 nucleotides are TGCAGTGCTAGAGATTTCTTCGGGGGGGTCACAGATACGCAGTATTTT.